Listed below are T cell receptor beta chains from one sample, sequenced in a study of T cell changes during pregnancy in multiple sclerosis. This table comes from immunoSEQ multiplex PCR, and its TCRdb copy is limited to in-frame clones, with some not included. In the table there are 55,000 to 70,000 clones, just under 95% of which are singletons. Sequenced material: CD4+ T cells from peripheral blood mononuclear cells, taken before pregnancy. The receptors derive from a female donor with multiple sclerosis, enrolled in a pregnancy study. The CDR3 runs from the conserved cysteine through the conserved F or W. D genes are given only for firm matches. Clone size appears in some rows only: once, few, many, or a class for an expanded clone.

TRBV5-5	-	-	TRBJ1-4	CASSFDVGRGNEKLFF	TGTGCCAGCAGCTTTGATGTGGGGAGGGGTAATGAAAAACTGTTTTTT
TRBV4-2	TRBD1	once	TRBJ1-1	CASSQDQGAGTEAFF	TGTGCCAGCAGCCAAGACCAGGGGGCGGGGACTGAAGCTTTCTTT
TRBV7-9	-	-	TRBJ2-7	CASSSLPFDRTEQYF	TGTGCCAGCAGCTCCCTCCCCTTTGACAGAACCGAGCAGTACTTC
TRBV6-5	TRBD1	once	TRBJ2-3	CASSYSGQGLRDTQYF	TGTGCCAGCAGTTACTCGGGACAGGGATTAAGGGATACGCAGTATTTT
TRBV5-4	-	-	TRBJ1-5	CASSSPGQPQHF	TGTGCCAGCAGCTCGCCCGGGCAGCCCCAGCATTTT
TRBV27	TRBD1	-	TRBJ1-2	CASSPRDRGGHGYTF	TGTGCCAGCAGTCCCCGGGACAGGGGGGGACATGGCTACACCTTC
TRBV6-1	TRBD2	-	TRBJ2-7	CASSEGQGGQQYF	TGTGCCAGCAGTGAAGGGCAGGGAGGGCAGCAGTACTTC
TRBV2	-	once	TRBJ2-5	CASKFSGGQETQYF	TGTGCCAGCAAATTTTCCGGGGGCCAAGAGACCCAGTACTTC
TRBV30	TRBD2	-	TRBJ2-7	CAWSGAGNSYEQYF	TGTGCCTGGAGCGGAGCGGGGAACTCCTACGAGCAGTACTTC
TRBV7-2	TRBD2	-	TRBJ2-2	CASSALGLATGELFF	TGTGCCAGCAGCGCCCTGGGACTAGCTACCGGGGAGCTGTTTTTT
TRBV4-2	TRBD2	-	TRBJ2-3	CASSQGLAPDTQYF	TGTGCCAGCAGCCAAGGACTAGCGCCCGATACGCAGTATTTT
TRBV15	-	-	TRBJ2-4	CATSLAKNIQYF	TGTGCCACCAGCCTAGCCAAAAACATTCAGTACTTC
TRBV25-1	-	-	TRBJ1-2	CASSSGTTAYGYTF	TGTGCCAGCAGTTCCGGGACAACCGCCTATGGCTACACCTTC
TRBV7-6	TRBD1	-	TRBJ2-5	CASSSATGVGETQYF	TGTGCCAGCAGCTCCGCGACAGGGGTAGGAGAGACCCAGTACTTC
TRBV28	TRBD2	-	TRBJ2-7	CASSPPGVAGVDEQYF	TGTGCCAGCAGTCCCCCCGGGGTAGCGGGAGTAGACGAGCAGTACTTC
TRBV25-1	TRBD1	-	TRBJ2-7	CASSGTGSYEYF	TGTGCCAGCAGTGGGACAGGGTCCTACGAGTACTTC
TRBV19	-	-	TRBJ2-6	CATLALGANVLTF	TGTGCCACTCTAGCGCTCGGGGCCAACGTCCTGACTTTC
TRBV18	-	once	TRBJ2-4	CASSPLPQGGNIQYF	TGTGCCAGCTCACCACTCCCGCAGGGAGGAAACATTCAGTACTTC
TRBV5-1	TRBD2	-	TRBJ2-3	CASSFLAGVTDTQYF	TGCGCCAGCAGCTTTCTAGCGGGAGTTACAGATACGCAGTATTTT
TRBV7-2	TRBD2	-	TRBJ2-1	CASSTQGTSRYNEQFF	TGTGCCAGCAGCACACAAGGGACTAGCAGGTACAATGAGCAGTTCTTC
TRBV5-1	TRBD1	-	TRBJ1-1	CASSLGSSTGTETEAFF	TGCGCCAGCAGCTTGGGGAGTTCGACAGGGACGGAAACTGAAGCTTTCTTT
TRBV9	TRBD1	-	TRBJ1-2	CASSVARTGANYGYTF	TGTGCCAGCAGCGTAGCTAGAACAGGGGCAAACTATGGCTACACCTTC
TRBV5-1	-	-	TRBJ2-7	CASRSGVKSYEQYF	TGCGCCAGCAGATCCGGGGTCAAATCCTACGAGCAGTACTTC
TRBV19	-	-	TRBJ1-2	CASIGLRGGGGYTF	TGTGCCAGTATCGGGTTAAGGGGAGGCGGTGGCTACACCTTC
TRBV18	-	-	TRBJ2-7	CASSPEGGNYEQYF	TGTGCCAGCTCACCAGAAGGGGGAAACTACGAGCAGTACTTC
TRBV18	TRBD2	-	TRBJ2-1	CASSLEGRATYNEQFF	TGTGCCAGCTCCTTAGAGGGGAGGGCCACTTACAATGAGCAGTTCTTC
TRBV27	TRBD2	-	TRBJ2-3	CASRPSGAADTQYF	TGTGCCAGCAGGCCTAGCGGGGCGGCAGATACGCAGTATTTT